This T cell receptor beta chain was identified during a study of blood T cell repertoires in COVID-19 (TCRdb year 2020). About the study as a whole: Collaborator samples came from the United States, Italy and Spain and covered acute and convalescent phases of COVID-19. The prospective study material was composed of cDNA or gDNA derived from T cells, B-cell-depleted T cells, or PBMCs. Subjects who had been exposed to COVID-19, were actively infected with it, or had recovered from it provided the deeply sampled blood TCRbeta repertoires that made up the dataset. The repertoires were released in a freely available public database intended as a resource for research on the immune response to SARS-CoV-2. The samples were drawn from two sources: the first 160 participants of the ongoing ImmuneRACE study, and about 1,300 subjects contributed by 6 global collaborators. Nearly every sample came with metadata listing a de-identified subject ID, COVID-19 status, age in years and sex. Where available, HLA class I and class II types were obtained from metadata supplied by the sample provider rather than from assay-based typing.

Study-wide findings and limitations: The amount of clinical and demographic metadata varied by source and participant and was provided uncurated.

Another Seattle source contributed samples from volunteer blood donors who had recovered from COVID-19. Each collaborating institution followed its own protocols to collect whole blood in K2EDTA tubes. Collaborator samples were shipped for TCRbeta analysis as frozen whole blood, isolated PBMCs, or DNA extracted from either sample type. In the case of this clone: No cognate antigen has been identified for it. Per-base quality was not reported, and no clone a single base away is much larger than it.

TCRbeta CDR3 regions were amplified from genomic DNA by means of the immunoSEQ Assay, a bias-controlled multiplex PCR. In the original analysis: Within the assay, amplification of reference gene primers was used to estimate how many nucleated cells each sample contained. Sequence reads were collapsed and filtered to measure the absolute abundance of every unique TCRbeta CDR3 rearrangement. For each sample, productive Simpson clonality was calculated as the square root of Simpson's diversity index across productive rearrangements. TCRdb took this table from immuneACCESS and kept in-frame rearrangements with V and J called. Such tables lack part of the clones; where checked against another copy, unresolved V genes explain under half of the gap, and the rest is unexplained. V and J calls and clone size are copied from that table; D and trimming were computed from the DNA. The sample table shows 270,000 or so clones, and about 83% are seen once. Around 10% of the sample is taken by the ten largest.

In the germline V gene, CDR1 corresponds to MNHEY and CDR2 to SVGEGT. Its CDR3 holds 15 amino acids, cysteine through phenylalanine. Only the CDR3 DNA stays, 45 bases, in frame from base 1. V trim: 2 bases; J trim: 5 bases; unmatched bases: 7. This sequence uses TRBV6-2 or TRBV6-3 and TRBJ2-7, with 9 bases matching TRBD2. The clonotype comes from a woman aged 45 to 65 who had recovered from COVID-19. The source material was peripheral blood. The sequenced DNA is TGTGCCAGCAGTTACCTCGCGGGAGGGCTCGACGAGCAGTACTTC. This translates into CASSYLAGGLDEQYF.